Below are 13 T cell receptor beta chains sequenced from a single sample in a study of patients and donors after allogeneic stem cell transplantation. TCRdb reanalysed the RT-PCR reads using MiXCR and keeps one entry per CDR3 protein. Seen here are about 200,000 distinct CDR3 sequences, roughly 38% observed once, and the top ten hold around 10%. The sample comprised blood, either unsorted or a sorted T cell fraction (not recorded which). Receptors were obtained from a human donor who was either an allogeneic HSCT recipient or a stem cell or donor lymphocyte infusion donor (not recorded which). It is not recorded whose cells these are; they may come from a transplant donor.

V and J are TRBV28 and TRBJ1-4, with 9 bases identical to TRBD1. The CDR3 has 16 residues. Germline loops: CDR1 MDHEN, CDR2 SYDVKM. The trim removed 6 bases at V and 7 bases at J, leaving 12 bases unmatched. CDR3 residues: CASRPTGGAPFEKLFF. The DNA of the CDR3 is TGTGCCAGCAGACCTACAGGGGGCGCTCCGTTTGAAAAACTGTTTTTT.

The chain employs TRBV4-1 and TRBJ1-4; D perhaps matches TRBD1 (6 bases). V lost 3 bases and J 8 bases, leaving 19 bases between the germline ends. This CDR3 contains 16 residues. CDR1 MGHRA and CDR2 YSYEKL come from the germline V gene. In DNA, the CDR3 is TGCGCCAGCAGCCAGCACCCGGACAGCAGGACCGAAAAACTGTTTTTT. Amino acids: CASSQHPDSRTEKLFF.

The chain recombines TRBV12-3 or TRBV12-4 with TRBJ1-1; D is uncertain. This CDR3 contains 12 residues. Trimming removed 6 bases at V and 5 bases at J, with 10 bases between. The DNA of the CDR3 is TGTGCCAGCAGCACGGTTGGAACTGAAGCTTTCTTT. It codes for CASSTVGTEAFF.

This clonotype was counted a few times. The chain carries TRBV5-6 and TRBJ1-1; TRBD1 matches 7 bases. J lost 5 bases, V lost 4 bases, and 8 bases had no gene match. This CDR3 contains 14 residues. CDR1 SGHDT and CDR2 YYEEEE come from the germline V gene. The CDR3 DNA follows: TGTGCCAGCAGCGAAAACAGGGGTCTAACTGAAGCTTTCTTT. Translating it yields CASSENRGLTEAFF.

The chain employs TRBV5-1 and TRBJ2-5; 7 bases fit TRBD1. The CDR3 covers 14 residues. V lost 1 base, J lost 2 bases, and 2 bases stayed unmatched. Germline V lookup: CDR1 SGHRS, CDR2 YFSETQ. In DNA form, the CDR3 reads TGCGCCAGCAGCTTGTCACAGGGGCAAGAGACCCAGTACTTC. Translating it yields CASSLSQGQETQYF. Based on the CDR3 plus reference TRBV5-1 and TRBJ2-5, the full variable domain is KAGVTQTPRYLIKTRGQQVTLSCSPISGHRSVSWYQQTPGQGLQFLFEYFSETQRNKGNFPGRFSGRQFSNSRSEMNVSTLELGDSALYLCASSLSQGQETQYFGPGTRLLVL.

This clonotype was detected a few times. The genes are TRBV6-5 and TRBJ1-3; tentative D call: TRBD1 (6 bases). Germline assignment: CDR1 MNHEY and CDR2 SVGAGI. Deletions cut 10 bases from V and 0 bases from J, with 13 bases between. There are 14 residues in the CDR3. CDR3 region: CATTGQSSGNTIYF. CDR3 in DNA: TGTGCCACGACAGGCCAGAGCTCTGGAAACACCATATATTTT.

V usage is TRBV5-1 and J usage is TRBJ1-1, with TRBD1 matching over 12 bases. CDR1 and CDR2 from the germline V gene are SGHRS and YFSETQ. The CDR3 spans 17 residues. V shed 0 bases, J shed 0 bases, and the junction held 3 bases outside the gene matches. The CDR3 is CASSLERDRGLNTEAFF. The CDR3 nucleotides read TGCGCCAGCAGCTTGGAGCGGGACAGGGGGCTGAACACTGAAGCTTTCTTT.

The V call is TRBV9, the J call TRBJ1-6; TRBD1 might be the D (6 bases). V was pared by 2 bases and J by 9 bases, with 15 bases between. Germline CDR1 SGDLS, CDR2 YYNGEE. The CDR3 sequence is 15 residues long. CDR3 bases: TGTGCCAGCAGCGTCTTGGGGGGGCTGGGTTCACCCCTCCACTTT. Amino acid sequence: CASSVLGGLGSPLHF. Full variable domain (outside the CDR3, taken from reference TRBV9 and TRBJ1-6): DSGVTQTPKHLITATGQRVTLRCSPRSGDLSVYWYQQSLDQGLQFLIQYYNGEERAKGNILERFSAQQFPDLHSELNLSSLELGDSALYFCASSVLGGLGSPLHFGNGTRLTVT.

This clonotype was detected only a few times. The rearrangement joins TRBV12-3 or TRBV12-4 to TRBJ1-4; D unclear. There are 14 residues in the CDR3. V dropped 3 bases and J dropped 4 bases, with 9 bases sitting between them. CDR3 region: CASSLGRINEKLFF. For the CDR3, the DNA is TGTGCCAGCAGTTTGGGCAGGATTAATGAAAAACTGTTTTTT.

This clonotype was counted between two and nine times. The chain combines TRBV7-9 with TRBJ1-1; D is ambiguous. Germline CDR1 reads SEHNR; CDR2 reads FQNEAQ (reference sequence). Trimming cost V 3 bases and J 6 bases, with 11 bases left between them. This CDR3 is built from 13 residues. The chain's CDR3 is CASSLARVPEAFF. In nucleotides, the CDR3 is TGTGCCAGCAGCTTGGCCCGGGTTCCTGAAGCTTTCTTT. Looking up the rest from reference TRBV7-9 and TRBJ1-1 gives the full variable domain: DTGVSQNPRHKITKRGQNVTFRCDPISEHNRLYWYRQTLGQGPEFLTYFQNEAQLEKSRLLSDRFSAERPKGSFSTLEIQRTEQGDSAMYLCASSLARVPEAFFGQGTRLTVV.

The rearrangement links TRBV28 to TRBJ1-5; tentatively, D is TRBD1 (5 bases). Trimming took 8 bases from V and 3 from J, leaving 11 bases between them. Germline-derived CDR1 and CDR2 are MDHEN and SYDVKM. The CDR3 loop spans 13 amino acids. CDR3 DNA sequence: TGTGCCAGCCGGGGAGGGGTCAATCAGCCCCAGCATTTT. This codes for CASRGGVNQPQHF.

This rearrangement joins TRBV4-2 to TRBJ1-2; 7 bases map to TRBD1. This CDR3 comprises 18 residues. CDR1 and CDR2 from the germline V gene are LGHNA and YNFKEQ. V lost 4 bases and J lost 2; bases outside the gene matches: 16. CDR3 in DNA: TGTGCCAGCAGCCGAACCCGACAGGGCCCCTTACTCAACTATGGCTACACCTTC. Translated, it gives CASSRTRQGPLLNYGYTF.

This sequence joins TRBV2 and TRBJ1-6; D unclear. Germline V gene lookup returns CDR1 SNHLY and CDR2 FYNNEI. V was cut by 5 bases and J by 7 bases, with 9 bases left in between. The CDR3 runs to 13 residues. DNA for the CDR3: TGTGCCAGCAGTCCATCGGCGAATTCACCCCTCCACTTT. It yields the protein CASSPSANSPLHF.